This passage covers 5 T cell receptor beta chains from one sample sequenced in a study of OX40 agonist ivuxolimab in advanced cancers. Using immunoSEQ multiplex PCR, the repertoire was profiled, and TCRdb retains in-frame clones only, with some absent. Of tens of thousands of clones listed, roughly 80% are singletons. This specimen was CD4+ or CD8+ T cells sorted from blood, taken in a trial of the OX40 agonist ivuxolimab. These receptor sequences come from an adult with an advanced solid tumor such as melanoma, head and neck, liver or kidney cancer.

This rearrangement joins TRBV21-1 to TRBJ1-5. TRBV21-1 is annotated as a pseudogene. The CDR3 spans 16 residues. CDR3 protein: CASSLKAKEGNQPQHF. For the CDR3, the DNA is TGTGCCAGCAGCTTAAAGGCCAAGGAAGGCAATCAGCCCCAGCATTTT.

CDR3 protein: CASSSPGGPSLDTIYF. CDR3 DNA sequence: TGTGCCAGTAGTTCTCCAGGGGGCCCCAGCCTCGACACCATATATTTT. V usage is TRBV19 and J usage is TRBJ1-3; 8 bases match TRBD1. V trimming: 5 bases; J trimming: 8 bases; junction bases outside the gene matches: 14. The CDR3 length is 16 residues. The germline V gene has CDR1 LNHDA and CDR2 SQIVND (reference sequence).

The chain carries TRBV30 and TRBJ1-1; the D is unclear. The CDR3 has 11 residues. Trimming took off 0 bases at V and 5 bases at J, with 4 bases between the two ends. Per germline, CDR1 GTSNPN and CDR2 SVGIG (reference sequence). The CDR3 DNA follows: TGTGCCTGGAGTGTACAGACTGAAGCTTTCTTT. Its protein product is CAWSVQTEAFF.

CDR3: CASSLSTDTQYF. The CDR3 region has the DNA TGTGCCAGCAGCCTCAGCACAGATACGCAGTATTTT. The J gene is TRBJ2-3, the V gene TRBV7-2; D is unresolved. CDR1 and CDR2 (germline): SGHTA, FQGNSA. V lost 5 bases and J 0 bases, leaving 3 bases between the germline ends. The CDR3 runs to 12 residues.

V usage is TRBV9 and J usage is TRBJ2-3, with 7 bases fitting TRBD2. V lost 0 bases and J lost 2; bases outside the gene matches: 9. CDR1 is SGDLS, CDR2 YYNGEE, per germline. This CDR3 spans 17 amino acids. The CDR3 DNA follows: TGTGCCAGCAGCGTAGGCGGGAGTCCCTACATCACAGATACGCAGTATTTT. Its translation is CASSVGGSPYITDTQYF.